The text below deals with one TCR beta chain. This sample was taken from a study of blood T cell repertoires in COVID-19. Overall study context: T cells, B-cell-depleted T cells, or PBMCs provided the cDNA or gDNA that served as material.

Per the original data handling: Reference gene primer amplification yielded estimated nucleated cell counts. Clones were read by immunoSEQ multiplex PCR, and TCRdb kept only the in-frame ones, dropping some. V, J and clone size were drawn from that table, and D and trimming were deduced from the DNA. The table shows roughly 250,000 clones, with approximately 86% occurring only once. The cohort comprised adults aged roughly 18 to 95 years residing in some 24 US areas. The CDR3 spans 11 residues. Germline loops: CDR1 SGHDT, CDR2 YYEEEE. V dropped 7 bases and J dropped 6 bases, with 9 bases sitting between them.

The chain joins TRBV5-6 to TRBJ2-3; possibly TRBD2 for D (6 bases). The specimen was PBMCs or T cells enriched from blood (not recorded which). This clonotype originated in a woman aged 25 to 39 with acute COVID-19. The CDR3 loop reads CASGGKDTQYF. In DNA, the CDR3 is TGTGCCAGCGGCGGGAAGGATACGCAGTATTTT.